This TCR beta chain was documented in a study of T-cell reconstitution after alpha-beta-depleted transplantation in children. The study, taken as a whole, reports: Expanded graft clones numbering several hundred reportedly gave rise to alpha-beta T cells about two months after transplant.

This clonotype came up a few times. What it binds is not known. The CDR3 consists of 16 residues. The germline gives CDR1 GTSNPN, CDR2 SVGIG (reference sequence). V lost 5 bases, J lost 3 bases, and 22 bases lay in between. During its preparation, the TCRbeta library received unique molecular identifiers. TCRdb re-called the PCR reads with MiXCR, one entry per CDR3 protein. Found here are hundreds of thousands of distinct CDR3 sequences, around 12% of them singletons; the top ten hold 0.79%. The TCR originated in a girl under 10 years old with congenital amegakaryocytic thrombocytopenia, due to receive a stem cell transplant. The rearrangement joins TRBV30 to TRBJ1-1; maybe TRBD1 (6 bases). Sequenced material: PBMCs, taken before TCRalphabeta/CD19-depleted stem cell transplant. The CDR3 DNA sequence: TGTGCCTGGGGAACCGGGACATCGGGGATGGACACTGAAGCTTTCTTT. Protein: CAWGTGTSGMDTEAFF.